Listed here are 5 T cell receptor beta chains from one sample, sequenced in a study of T cells expressing NK-cell markers. TCRdb reprocessed the 5' RACE reads, keeping one entry per CDR3 protein, no DNA. The sample data list about 460,000 distinct CDR3 sequences. Sequenced input: blood T cells: a sorted CD56 or NKG2C T cell subset, CD4+ or CD8+ T cells, or bulk PBMC T cells (not recorded which). These receptors originate from a woman aged 45-65 years in good health.

This sequence joins TRBV11-2 and TRBJ2-3; the D call of TRBD1 rests on TCRdb alone, since no DNA is present to check it. The V gene's germline CDR1 is SGHAT and CDR2 FQNNGV. The CDR3 covers 17 residues. CDR3 sequence: CASVSSGNPTSTDTQYF.

The chain combines TRBV5-1 with TRBJ2-2; TCRdb reports TRBD2, a call that lacks DNA to check it against. The CDR3 has 14 residues. CDR1 and CDR2 (germline): SGHRS, YFSETQ. The CDR3: CASSKASGAGELFF.

The CDR3 sequence: CASKSRADTGELFF. This chain uses TRBV10-2 with TRBJ2-2. Germline assignment: CDR1 WSHSY and CDR2 SAAADI. This CDR3 comprises 14 residues.

The chain combines TRBV12-3 or TRBV12-4 with TRBJ2-3; TCRdb calls TRBD2, which cannot be checked without DNA. This CDR3 spans 14 amino acids. This CDR3 reads CATSTRRVTDTQYF.

This chain joins TRBV18 and TRBJ2-5. The CDR3 runs to 15 residues. Looked up from germline, CDR1 is KGHSH and CDR2 is LQKENI. CDR3 protein: CASSPPGGYQETQYF.